The entry below describes one T cell receptor beta chain. The data derive from a study of blood T cell repertoires in COVID-19. About the study: From the United States, Italy and Spain came samples of acute and convalescent COVID-19. Sources were T cells, B-cell-depleted T cells, or PBMCs; the material itself was cDNA or gDNA.

V lost 1 base and J 1 base, leaving 7 bases between the germline ends. This CDR3 comprises 14 residues. CDR1 LGHNA and CDR2 YSLEER come from the germline V gene. Authors' analysis steps: Amplified reference gene primers provided the basis for estimating nucleated cell counts. Only in-frame clones appear in the TCRdb table, and some are missing; sequencing was by immunoSEQ multiplex PCR. The D gene and trimming were derived from the DNA, and the V and J assignments and clone size from that table. The table shows tens of thousands of clones, with around 80% occurring only once. The TCR sequence derives from a human donor in a cohort sampled during active COVID-19. Sequencing was performed on peripheral blood. The chain joins TRBV4-3 to TRBJ2-5, with D perhaps matching TRBD2 (6 bases). The CDR3 protein is CASSQGGVQETQYF. The CDR3 bases are TGCGCCAGCAGCCAAGGGGGGGTCCAAGAGACCCAGTACTTC.